This T cell receptor beta chain was profiled in a study of CD8 T cells in ankylosing spondylitis. As the method for making TCR beta libraries, quantitative 5'-RACE with molecular barcodes was used. TCRdb processed the 5' RACE reads anew with MiXCR; each CDR3 protein has one entry. The sample has 800,000 to 900,000 distinct CDR3 sequences; around 11% are singletons. A remark on this clonotype: Its specificity is unknown.

Whole-study results and caveats: Disease-linked clones had a CD8+ phenotype and relatively low frequency in peripheral blood. What appeared characteristic of ankylosing spondylitis blood was a TCR beta motif of seven to nine highly homologous variants. The clones that were linked to disease were reported to be significantly enriched in matched synovial fluid samples from ankylosing spondylitis patients. Past studies reported some motif variants in reactive arthritis synovial fluid and blood.

The TCR comes from a male donor with ankylosing spondylitis. The sample was blood, either unsorted or a sorted T cell fraction (not recorded which).

This CDR3 reads CASSLLSLSGTEAFF. DNA of the CDR3: TGCGCCAGCAGCTTGTTGTCTTTGTCGGGAACTGAAGCTTTCTTT. The chain links TRBV5-1 to TRBJ1-1, with no clear D. Per germline, CDR1 SGHRS and CDR2 YFSETQ. CDR3 length: 15 amino acids. V lost 1 base, J lost 5 bases, and 15 bases lay in between.